The T cell receptor beta chain under discussion was sequenced for a study of control samples from healthy donors and cancer patients. The CDR3 is 16 amino acids. Trimming cost V 2 bases and J 4 bases, with 17 bases left between them. The germline V gene encodes CDR1 LNHDA and CDR2 SQIVND (reference sequence). Using immunoSEQ multiplex PCR, the repertoire was profiled, and TCRdb retains in-frame clones only, with some absent. The sample yields some 87,000 clones, 80% to 90% seen once. This receptor was taken from a man aged 60 to 75 with head and neck cancer. The sequencing input was PBMCs. This chain links TRBV19 with TRBJ1-2; D is unclear. The CDR3 nucleotides are TGTGCCAGTAGTATAATGGTTCGACCGGAGACCTATGGCTACACCTTC. Encoded protein: CASSIMVRPETYGYTF.